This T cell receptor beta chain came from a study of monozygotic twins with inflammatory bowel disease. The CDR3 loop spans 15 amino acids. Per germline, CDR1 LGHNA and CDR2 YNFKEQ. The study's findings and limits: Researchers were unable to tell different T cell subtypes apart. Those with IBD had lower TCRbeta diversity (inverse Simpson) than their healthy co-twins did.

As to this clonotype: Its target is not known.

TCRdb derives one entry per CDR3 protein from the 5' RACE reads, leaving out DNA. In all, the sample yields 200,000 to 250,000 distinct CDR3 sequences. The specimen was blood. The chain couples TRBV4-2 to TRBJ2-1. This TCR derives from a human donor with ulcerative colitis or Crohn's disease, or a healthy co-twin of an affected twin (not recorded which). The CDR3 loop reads CASSQGTGPYNEQFF.